Listed here are 5 T cell receptor beta chains from one sample, sequenced in a study of blood T cell repertoires in COVID-19. Method: immunoSEQ multiplex PCR; TCRdb's copy keeps in-frame clones and lacks some. Of around 400,000 clones listed, 80% to 90% were seen once; the top ten hold roughly 1.2%. The sample was peripheral blood. These receptors all stem from a man aged 40-55 years with acute or convalescent COVID-19.

The chain is built from TRBV6-5 and TRBJ1-1; perhaps TRBD1 as D (6 bases). Per germline, CDR1 MNHEY and CDR2 SVGAGI. V shed 7 bases and J shed 2 bases, with 14 bases lying between them. There are 14 residues in the CDR3. DNA of the CDR3: TGTGCCAGCACTCCCGGGACATTAAACACTGAAGCTTTCTTT. Its protein product is CASTPGTLNTEAFF.

The genes are TRBV10-3 and TRBJ2-2; TRBD2 matches at 16 bases. Germline V gives CDR1 ENHRY, CDR2 SYGVKD. The CDR3 spans 17 residues. Trimming cost V 10 bases and J 5 bases; bases outside gene matches: 10. CDR3 coding DNA: TGTGCCAGCCTTGGGACTAGCGGGAGGGCCCGAACCGGGGAGCTGTTTTTT. Amino acids: CASLGTSGRARTGELFF.

This clone turned up a few times. The chain employs TRBV19 and TRBJ1-3; D ambiguous. CDR1 is LNHDA and CDR2 is SQIVND in the germline V gene (reference sequence). The V end lost 6 bases, the J end lost 0 bases, and 9 bases lay between the germline ends. This CDR3 spans 14 amino acids. DNA for the CDR3: TGTGCCAGTAGGAGGGAGAGCTCTGGAAACACCATATATTTT. Its protein product is CASRRESSGNTIYF.

The chain combines TRBV9 with TRBJ2-1, with 7 bases lining up with TRBD2. The germline V gene has CDR1 SGDLS and CDR2 YYNGEE. After removal of 0 bases from V and 3 bases from J, the junction contained 6 bases not matched to a gene. This CDR3 contains 16 residues. The CDR3 DNA is TGTGCCAGCAGCGTAGATTTCCAGCGGGACTACAATGAGCAGTTCTTC. This translates into CASSVDFQRDYNEQFF. Looking up the rest from reference TRBV9 and TRBJ2-1 gives the full variable domain: DSGVTQTPKHLITATGQRVTLRCSPRSGDLSVYWYQQSLDQGLQFLIQYYNGEERAKGNILERFSAQQFPDLHSELNLSSLELGDSALYFCASSVDFQRDYNEQFFGPGTRLTVL.

The J gene is TRBJ2-3, the V gene TRBV14, with no clear D. This CDR3 is built from 15 residues. V was cut by 1 base and J by 4 bases, with 12 bases left in between. Germline values: CDR1 SGHDN, CDR2 FVKESK. The DNA of the CDR3 is TGTGCCAGCAGCCAAGTATCGGGTACGCCAGATACGCAGTATTTT. Encoded protein: CASSQVSGTPDTQYF.